The 28 T cell receptor beta chains listed next were all sequenced from one sample in a study of CD8 T cells in Susac syndrome. Random hexamers primed reverse transcription of 0.5 to 1 ug RNA. TCRdb re-derived calls from the immunoSEQ multiplex PCR reads in MiXCR, one entry per CDR3 protein. The data hold 170,000 or so distinct CDR3 sequences, with 85% to 95% observed a single time. The sample taken for sequencing was CD4+ T cells from PBMCs. Receptors originate from a human donor with Susac syndrome.

The rearrangement uses TRBV7-9 and TRBJ1-6; possible D gene TRBD1, 5 bases. Between the trimmed V and J ends, which lost 2 bases and 3 bases, there was a span of 14 bases. The V gene's germline CDR1 is SEHNR and CDR2 FQNEAQ (reference sequence). This CDR3 is built from 17 residues. The CDR3 spells CASSLTGSQGYNSPLHF. DNA of the CDR3: TGTGCCAGCAGCTTAACCGGGTCCCAGGGCTATAATTCACCCCTCCACTTT. The complete variable domain, with remaining parts taken from reference TRBV7-9 and TRBJ1-6, reads DTGVSQNPRHKITKRGQNVTFRCDPISEHNRLYWYRQTLGQGPEFLTYFQNEAQLEKSRLLSDRFSAERPKGSFSTLEIQRTEQGDSAMYLCASSLTGSQGYNSPLHFGNGTRLTVT.

The genes are TRBV18 and TRBJ2-7; 8 positions agree with TRBD1. This CDR3 has 14 amino acids. Germline assignment: CDR1 KGHSH and CDR2 LQKENI. V trimming: 8 bases; J trimming: 0 bases; junction bases outside the gene matches: 6. CDR3 DNA: TGTGCCAGCCTGCCGGGGACAGGCTCCTACGAGCAGTACTTC. Encoded protein: CASLPGTGSYEQYF.

This clonotype was seen only once. This chain uses TRBV12-3 or TRBV12-4 with TRBJ1-6; perhaps TRBD1 as D (5 bases). The CDR3 has 14 amino acids. The ends were cut back, 10 bases at V and 7 bases at J, with 17 bases in the middle. The CDR3 reads CATSGGGFNSPLHF. The CDR3, as DNA: TGTGCCACCTCCGGCGGGGGGTTCAATTCACCCCTCCACTTT.

This sequence joins TRBV1 and TRBJ2-7. TRBV1 is marked as a pseudogene. CDR3 size: 17 residues. The CDR3 coding sequence is TGCACCAGCAGCCAAGCCCACACAAAACCAACGGTCTACGAGCAGTACTTC. Its translation is CTSSQAHTKPTVYEQYF.

The chain joins TRBV20-1 to TRBJ1-2; D perhaps matches TRBD1 (5 bases). CDR1 is DFQATT and CDR2 is SNEGSKA in the germline V gene (reference sequence). The V gene lost 3 bases and the J gene lost 6 bases, with 20 bases spanning the gap. CDR3 length equals 15 residues. The CDR3, as DNA: TGCAGTGCTAGGGCACTAGGGGCTCCGGGTCATGGCTACACCTTC. This sequence encodes CSARALGAPGHGYTF.

J is TRBJ2-1 and V is TRBV12-3 or TRBV12-4; no clear D gene. V was cut by 2 bases and J by 8 bases, with 4 bases left in between. The CDR3 is 11 residues long. CDR3 sequence (DNA): TGTGCCAGCAGTTTATGGTATGAGCAGTTCTTC. As protein: CASSLWYEQFF.

This rearrangement joins TRBV15 to TRBJ1-3, with no clear D. V lost 0 bases and J lost 0, with 3 bases in between. The germline V gene encodes CDR1 LNHNV and CDR2 YYDKDF (reference sequence). There are 14 residues in the CDR3. CDR3 DNA: TGTGCCACCAGCAGAGATAACTCTGGAAACACCATATATTTT. Protein sequence: CATSRDNSGNTIYF.

The chain carries TRBV29-1 and TRBJ1-1, with 7 nucleotides matching TRBD1. CDR3 size: 14 residues. The J segment lost 0 bases and the V segment lost 4 bases, leaving 5 bases of the junction unmatched. CDR1 and CDR2 from the germline V gene are SQVTM and ANQGSEA. CDR3 residues: CSVGGQRLNTEAFF. CDR3 DNA sequence: TGCAGCGTTGGGGGACAGAGACTGAACACTGAAGCTTTCTTT.

This clonotype was seen only once. The chain employs TRBV4-3 and TRBJ1-1; 8 nucleotides line up with TRBD1. Trimming removed 0 bases from V and 5 bases from J; junction bases left unmatched: 5. Per the germline V gene, CDR1 is LGHNA and CDR2 is YSLEER. The CDR3 sequence is 15 residues long. The CDR3 region is CASSQDGQGETEAFF. As DNA, the CDR3 is TGCGCCAGCAGCCAAGATGGACAGGGTGAGACTGAAGCTTTCTTT.

The chain has TRBV20-1 and TRBJ1-2, with 7 bases aligning to TRBD1. CDR1 and CDR2 from the germline V gene are DFQATT and SNEGSKA (reference sequence). The length of the CDR3 is 12 residues. With 3 bases clipped from V and 8 bases from J, the junction kept 6 bases outside the gene matches. CDR3 in DNA: TGCAGTGCTAGTGGACAGGCGATGGGCTACACCTTC. Its protein is CSASGQAMGYTF.

V usage is TRBV20-1 and J usage is TRBJ2-5; D is unclear. The length of the CDR3 is 15 residues. Looked up from germline, CDR1 is DFQATT and CDR2 is SNEGSKA (reference sequence). The V gene lost 0 bases and the J gene lost 6 bases, with 17 bases spanning the gap. CDR3 region: CSAREGVAVLQTQYF. The DNA for the CDR3 is TGCAGTGCTAGAGAGGGCGTGGCCGTCTTACAGACCCAGTACTTC.

This clonotype was recorded only once. The chain employs TRBV25-1 and TRBJ1-4, with TRBD1 identical over 7 bases. V shed 1 base, J shed 7 bases, and the junction held 6 bases outside the gene matches. CDR3 length: 15 amino acids. Per the germline V gene, CDR1 is MGHDK and CDR2 is SYGVNS. The CDR3 region has the DNA TGTGCCAGCAGTGAATTCCGCCGGGACAGTGAAAAACTGTTTTTT. Amino acid sequence: CASSEFRRDSEKLFF.

This chain connects TRBV29-1 to TRBJ2-3; 9 bases match TRBD2. The CDR3 contains 15 residues. Germline V gene data show CDR1 as SQVTM and CDR2 as ANQGSEA. V lost 3 bases to trimming and J lost 1 base; unmatched junction nucleotides: 5. The CDR3 DNA reads as TGCAGCGTTGATCCGGTAGCGGGGGGCACAGATACGCAGTATTTT. Translating gives CSVDPVAGGTDTQYF.

The gene calls are TRBV5-6 and TRBJ1-6; D gene unclear. The ends were cut back, 4 bases at V and 9 bases at J, with 20 bases in the middle. CDR3 length: 16 residues. Germline CDR1 reads SGHDT; CDR2 reads YYEEEE. CDR3 amino acids: CASSLGSAGRGSPLHF. As DNA, the CDR3 is TGTGCCAGCAGCCTCGGGTCCGCCGGACGGGGTTCACCCCTCCACTTT.

This rearrangement joins TRBV12-3 or TRBV12-4 to TRBJ1-5, with D possibly matching TRBD1 (5 bases). The CDR3 has 14 amino acids. Trimming took off 3 bases at V and 5 bases at J, with 11 bases between the two ends. CDR3: CASSFMGDYQPQHF. The CDR3 DNA reads TGTGCCAGCAGTTTTATGGGGGATTATCAGCCCCAGCATTTT.

The gene calls are TRBV7-9 and TRBJ1-2, with TRBD1 identical over 9 bases. The CDR3 runs to 17 residues. The germline V gene encodes CDR1 SEHNR and CDR2 FQNEAQ (reference sequence). V was pared by 4 bases and J by 4 bases, with 13 bases of the junction left unmatched. CDR3 amino acids: CASSSLTGGRVVYGYTF. In DNA form, the CDR3 reads TGTGCCAGCAGCTCGCTGACAGGGGGTCGTGTTGTCTATGGCTACACCTTC.

This rearrangement joins TRBV29-1 to TRBJ2-5; no reliable D call. Trimming left V 0 bases short and J 0 bases short, with 11 bases between. The germline V gene has CDR1 SQVTM and CDR2 ANQGSEA. The CDR3 length is 15 residues. As DNA, the CDR3 is TGCAGCGTTGAAGATCGGCACAAGTACCAAGAGACCCAGTACTTC. Translated: CSVEDRHKYQETQYF.

V usage is TRBV3-1 and J usage is TRBJ2-2; 10 bases match TRBD2. This CDR3 contains 15 residues. J lost 6 bases, V lost 1 base, and 2 bases had no gene match. Germline loops: CDR1 LGHDT, CDR2 YNNKEL (reference sequence). CDR3 loop: CASSQAGTSAGELFF. The CDR3 region has the DNA TGTGCCAGCAGCCAAGCCGGGACTAGCGCCGGGGAGCTGTTTTTT.

The rearrangement uses TRBV14 and TRBJ2-3; 7 nucleotides line up with TRBD1. The CDR3 consists of 14 residues. Germline-derived CDR1 and CDR2 are SGHDN and FVKESK. Unmatched junction bases numbered 2, after V lost 4 bases and J lost 1 base. CDR3 nucleotides: TGTGCCAGCAGCCTGGGACAGCGCACAGATACGCAGTATTTT. It yields the protein CASSLGQRTDTQYF.

The chain carries TRBV20-1 and TRBJ1-2; D is uncertain. The V and J ends lost 0 bases and 2 bases respectively, with 4 bases between them. Germline loops: CDR1 DFQATT, CDR2 SNEGSKA (reference sequence). This CDR3 is 12 amino acids long. The chain's CDR3 is CSARDSNYGYTF. CDR3 DNA sequence: TGCAGTGCTAGAGACAGCAACTATGGCTACACCTTC.

The V gene is TRBV6-5, the J gene TRBJ2-1, with unresolved D. The CDR3 runs to 15 residues. Germline V CDR1 and CDR2: MNHEY, SVGAGI. The ends were cut back, 0 bases at V and 6 bases at J, with 12 bases in the middle. CDR3: CASSYSWRSSNEQFF. DNA for the CDR3: TGTGCCAGCAGTTACTCGTGGCGGAGTTCCAATGAGCAGTTCTTC.

The chain employs TRBV24-1 and TRBJ2-3; D not certain. The CDR3 spans 13 residues. Trimming shortened V by 5 bases and J by 1 base, and 6 bases separated the two germline ends. Germline V gene lookup returns CDR1 KGHDR and CDR2 SFDVKD. The CDR3 protein is CATSVAGTDTQYF. For the CDR3, the DNA is TGTGCCACCAGTGTGGCGGGCACAGATACGCAGTATTTT.

The chain uses TRBV7-9 and TRBJ2-3; D is ambiguous. V lost 1 base to trimming and J lost 0 bases, with 8 bases between them. Germline CDR1 reads SEHNR; CDR2 reads FQNEAQ (reference sequence). The CDR3 spans 15 residues. The CDR3 protein is CASSLGISSTDTQYF. The CDR3, as DNA: TGTGCCAGCAGCTTAGGGATCTCTAGCACAGATACGCAGTATTTT.

The chain uses TRBV10-2 and TRBJ1-6, with 9 positions matching TRBD1. Germline lookup yields CDR1 WSHSY and CDR2 SAAADI. The length of the CDR3 is 15 residues. V lost 5 bases and J lost 7; bases outside the gene matches: 6. CDR3 in DNA: TGCGCCAGCAGTTCTAGGACAGGGGACAATTCACCCCTCCACTTT. It is translated as CASSSRTGDNSPLHF.

This chain joins TRBV7-6 and TRBJ1-1; a weak D match, TRBD1 (5 bases). The CDR3 has 16 residues. Germline V gene sequence: CDR1 SGHVS, CDR2 FNYEAQ. The ends were cut back, 0 bases at V and 0 bases at J, with 11 bases in the middle. CDR3 sequence reads: CASSLAQDSMNTEAFF. DNA of the CDR3: TGTGCCAGCAGCTTAGCGCAAGACAGTATGAACACTGAAGCTTTCTTT.

J is TRBJ2-1 and V is TRBV5-1; 10 positions match TRBD2. Trimming removed 0 bases from V and 7 bases from J; junction bases left unmatched: 10. The CDR3 contains 17 residues. In germline, CDR1 is SGHRS, CDR2 YFSETQ. CDR3 DNA sequence: TGCGCCAGCAGCTTGGCCCCGGGACTAGCGAGTGGAAATGAGCAGTTCTTC. Amino acid sequence: CASSLAPGLASGNEQFF.

J is TRBJ2-7 and V is TRBV12-3 or TRBV12-4; no reliable D call. The CDR3 loop spans 15 amino acids. The V end was cut by 0 bases, the J end by 2 bases, with 11 bases between. The CDR3 region is CASSLALIGTYEQYF. CDR3 DNA: TGTGCCAGCAGTTTAGCGCTAATAGGCACCTACGAGCAGTACTTC.

This sequence joins TRBV3-1 and TRBJ2-4, with 7 bases identical to TRBD1. The V and J ends lost 0 bases and 1 base, in that order; junction bases with no gene match: 9. The CDR3 covers 18 residues. Germline values: CDR1 LGHDT, CDR2 YNNKEL (reference sequence). The chain's CDR3 is CASSQEMTGWRAKNIQYF. DNA for the CDR3: TGTGCCAGCAGCCAAGAAATGACAGGGTGGAGGGCCAAAAACATTCAGTACTTC. Using reference TRBV3-1 and TRBJ2-4 for the parts outside the CDR3, the full variable domain is DTAVSQTPKYLVTQMGNDKSIKCEQNLGHDTMYWYKQDSKKFLKIMFSYNNKELIINETVPNRFSPKSPDKAHLNLHINSLELGDSAVYFCASSQEMTGWRAKNIQYFGAGTRLSVL.